This record concerns one T cell receptor (beta chain) sequence. The data belong to a study of radiation and T cells in renal cell carcinoma. The V gene's germline CDR1 is SGDLS and CDR2 YYNGEE. The junction had 5 bases not matched to a gene; V was cut back by 0 bases and J by 6 bases. CDR3 size: 14 residues. Sequencing used immunoSEQ multiplex PCR; TCRdb keeps in-frame clones, though not all of them. The table includes approximately 110,000 clones, about four fifths detected once. Time point described: baseline pretreatment blood. The treatment: 15 Gy SBRT to primary tumor, nephrectomy 4 weeks later. Specimen: blood, collected from a patient whose treatment included radiotherapy and nephrectomy. The clonotype was recovered from an older woman with renal cell carcinoma. The chain is built from TRBV9 and TRBJ1-1, with 7 positions matching TRBD1. The CDR3: CASSVATGQAEAFF. CDR3 nucleotide sequence: TGTGCCAGCAGCGTAGCTACTGGACAGGCTGAAGCTTTCTTT.